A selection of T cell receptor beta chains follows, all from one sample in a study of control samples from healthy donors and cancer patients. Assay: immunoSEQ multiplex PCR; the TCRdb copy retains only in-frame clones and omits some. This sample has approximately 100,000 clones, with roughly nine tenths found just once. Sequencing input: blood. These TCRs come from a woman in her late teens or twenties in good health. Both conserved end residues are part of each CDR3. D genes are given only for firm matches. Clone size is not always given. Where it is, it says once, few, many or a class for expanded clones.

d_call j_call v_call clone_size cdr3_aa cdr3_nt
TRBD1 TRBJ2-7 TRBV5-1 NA CASSRTGNYEQYF TGCGCCAGCAGTAGGACAGGGAATTACGAGCAGTACTTC
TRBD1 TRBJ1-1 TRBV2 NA CASSVLDRVGTEAFF TGTGCCAGCAGTGTCCTCGACAGGGTAGGCACTGAAGCTTTCTTT
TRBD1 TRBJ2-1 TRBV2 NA CASVWDSNNEQFF TGTGCCAGCGTCTGGGACAGCAACAATGAGCAGTTCTTC
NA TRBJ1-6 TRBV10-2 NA CASRAGGNSPLHF TGCGCCAGCCGTGCAGGAGGTAATTCACCCCTCCACTTT
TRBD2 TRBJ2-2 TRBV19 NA CASSRERGGFSGELFF TGTGCCAGTAGCCGAGAGCGGGGGGGCTTTTCCGGGGAGCTGTTTTTT
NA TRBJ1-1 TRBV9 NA CASSEDWNTEAFF TGTGCCAGCAGTGAAGACTGGAACACTGAAGCTTTCTTT
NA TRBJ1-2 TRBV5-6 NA CASSLPPGQASFYGYTF TGTGCCAGCAGCCTCCCTCCGGGACAAGCATCGTTCTATGGCTACACCTTC
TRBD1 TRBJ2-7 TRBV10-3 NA CAISEIGQGSYEQYF TGTGCCATCAGTGAGATAGGACAGGGGTCCTACGAGCAGTACTTC
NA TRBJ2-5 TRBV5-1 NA CASSPSGGRETQYF TGCGCCAGCAGCCCTTCAGGAGGGCGGGAGACCCAGTACTTC
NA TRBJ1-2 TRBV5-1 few CASSPDRLNYGYTF TGCGCCAGCAGCCCCGACAGACTCAACTATGGCTACACCTTC
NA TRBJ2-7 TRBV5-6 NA CASSSDGISYEQYF TGTGCCAGCAGCTCGGACGGAATCTCCTACGAGCAGTACTTC
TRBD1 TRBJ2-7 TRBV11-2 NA CASSLGGAGGTYEQYF TGTGCCAGCAGCTTAGGGGGTGCAGGGGGCACCTACGAGCAGTACTTC
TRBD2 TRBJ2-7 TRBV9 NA CASSARPILAGGPEYEQYF TGTGCCAGCAGCGCCCGACCCATACTAGCGGGGGGGCCTGAGTACGAGCAGTACTTC
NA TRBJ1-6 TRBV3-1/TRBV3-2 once CASSLIGGTYRAPLHF TGTGCCAGCAGCCTCATTGGGGGGACCTACCGGGCACCCCTCCACTTT
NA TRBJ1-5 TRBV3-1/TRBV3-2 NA CASSPGRGGNQPQHF TGTGCCAGCAGCCCTGGGCGGGGGGGCAATCAGCCCCAGCATTTT
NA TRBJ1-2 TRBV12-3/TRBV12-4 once CASSLGGNYGYTF TGTGCCAGCAGTCTGGGGGGGAACTATGGCTACACCTTC
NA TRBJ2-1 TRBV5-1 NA CASSLKKGLESYNEQFF TGCGCCAGCAGCTTAAAGAAAGGTCTAGAATCCTACAATGAGCAGTTCTTC
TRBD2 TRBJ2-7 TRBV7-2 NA CASSSRTSGEQYF TGTGCCAGCAGCTCCCGGACTAGCGGCGAGCAGTACTTC
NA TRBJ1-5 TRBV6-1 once CASSESRLGEPQHF TGTGCCAGCAGTGAAAGCAGGTTGGGGGAGCCCCAGCATTTT
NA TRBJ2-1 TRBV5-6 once CASSSGVGFNEQFF TGTGCCAGCAGCTCCGGGGTGGGTTTTAATGAGCAGTTCTTC
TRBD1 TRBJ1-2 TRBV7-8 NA CASSPGTGRHTF TGTGCCAGCAGCCCCGGGACAGGACGCCACACCTTC
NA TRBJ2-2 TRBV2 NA CASTAGIVTGELFF TGTGCCAGCACCGCAGGGATCGTCACCGGGGAGCTGTTTTTT
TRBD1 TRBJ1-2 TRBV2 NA CASVQLGQGQGGYTF TGTGCCAGCGTACAACTAGGACAGGGTCAGGGGGGCTACACCTTC
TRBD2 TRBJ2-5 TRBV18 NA CASSPPGTSETQYF TGTGCCAGCTCACCACCGGGGACTAGCGAGACCCAGTACTTC
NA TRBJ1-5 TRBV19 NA CASSIWSASIQPQHF TGTGCCAGTAGTATTTGGTCGGCCTCGATCCAGCCCCAGCATTTT
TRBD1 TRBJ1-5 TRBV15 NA CATSSPGTGVRSQHF TGTGCCACCAGCAGCCCCGGGACAGGGGTTCGGTCCCAGCATTTT
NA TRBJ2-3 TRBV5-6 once CASRSSLSTDTQYF TGTGCCAGCAGGTCTAGCCTAAGCACAGATACGCAGTATTTT
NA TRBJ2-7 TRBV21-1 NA CASSTRQLARTGAVYEQYF TGTGCCAGCAGCACTCGCCAATTGGCTAGGACAGGGGCGGTCTACGAGCAGTACTTC
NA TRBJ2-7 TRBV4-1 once CASSQVHGSRGNEQYF TGCGCCAGCAGCCAAGTACACGGGAGTCGGGGGAACGAGCAGTACTTC
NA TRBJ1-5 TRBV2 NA CASGPGNSNQPQHF TGTGCCAGCGGGCCAGGCAATAGCAATCAGCCCCAGCATTTT
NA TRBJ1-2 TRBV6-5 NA CASSPPPGSNYGYTF TGTGCCAGCAGCCCACCCCCAGGGTCTAACTATGGCTACACCTTC
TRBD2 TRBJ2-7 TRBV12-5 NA CASGLGGGAVDDEQYF TGTGCTAGTGGTTTGGGCGGGGGGGCCGTCGACGACGAGCAGTACTTC
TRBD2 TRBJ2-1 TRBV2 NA CASSVERGGQGINEQFF TGTGCCAGCAGTGTCGAGCGGGGGGGCCAGGGTATAAATGAGCAGTTCTTC
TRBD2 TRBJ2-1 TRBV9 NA CASSGSGGSYNEQFF TGTGCCAGCAGCGGGAGCGGGGGTTCGTACAATGAGCAGTTCTTC
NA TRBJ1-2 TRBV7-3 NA CASSFDANYGYTF TGTGCCAGCAGCTTTGACGCGAACTATGGCTACACCTTC
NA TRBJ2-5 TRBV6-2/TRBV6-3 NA CASSYFGGLKTQYF TGTGCCAGCAGTTATTTCGGGGGGCTGAAGACCCAGTACTTC
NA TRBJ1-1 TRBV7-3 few CASSLSVQGEAFF TGTGCCAGCAGCTTAAGTGTTCAGGGTGAAGCTTTCTTT
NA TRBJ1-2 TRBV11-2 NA CASSIDRRSYGYTF TGTGCCAGCAGCATAGACAGGCGGAGCTATGGCTACACCTTC
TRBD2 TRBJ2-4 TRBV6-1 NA CASTLAGGQNIQYF TGTGCCAGCACCCTAGCGGGGGGGCAAAACATTCAGTACTTC
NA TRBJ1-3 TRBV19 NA CASSFSEATIYF TGTGCCAGTAGCTTTTCGGAAGCCACCATATATTTT
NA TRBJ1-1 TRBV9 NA CASSVEMNTEAFF TGTGCCAGCAGCGTAGAGATGAACACTGAAGCTTTCTTT
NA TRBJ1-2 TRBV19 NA CASSIAHRWVDGYTF TGTGCCAGTAGTATAGCCCACAGATGGGTTGATGGCTACACCTTC
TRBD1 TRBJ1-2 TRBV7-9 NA CASSPGTGKIYGYTF TGTGCCAGCAGCCCCGGGACAGGGAAAATCTATGGCTACACCTTC
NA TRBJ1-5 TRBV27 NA CASSPPGGNQPQHF TGTGCCAGCAGCCCCCCAGGGGGCAATCAGCCCCAGCATTTT
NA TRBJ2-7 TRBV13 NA CASSLFYEFSYEQYF TGTGCCAGCAGCTTATTCTATGAGTTCTCCTACGAGCAGTACTTC
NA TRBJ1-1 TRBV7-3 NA CASSLSGKSTEAFF TGTGCCAGCAGCTTATCGGGTAAAAGCACTGAAGCTTTCTTT
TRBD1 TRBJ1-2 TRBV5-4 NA CASSPSPGQGVFGYTF TGTGCCAGCAGCCCGTCTCCGGGACAGGGCGTTTTCGGCTACACCTTC
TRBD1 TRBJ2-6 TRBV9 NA CASSGQGGGANVLTF TGTGCCAGCAGCGGACAGGGCGGTGGGGCCAACGTCCTGACTTTC
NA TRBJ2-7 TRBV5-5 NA CASSLGRSYEQYF TGTGCCAGCAGCTTGGGACGGAGCTACGAGCAGTACTTC
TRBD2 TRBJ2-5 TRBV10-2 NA CASSELAGDQETQYF TGCGCCAGCAGTGAGCTAGCGGGGGATCAAGAGACCCAGTACTTC
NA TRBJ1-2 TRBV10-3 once CAISEGDSPAYGYTF TGTGCCATCAGTGAGGGGGACTCCCCGGCCTATGGCTACACCTTC
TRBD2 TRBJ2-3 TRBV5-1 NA CASSSLAGARDTQYF TGCGCCAGCAGCTCTTTAGCGGGGGCCCGGGATACGCAGTATTTT
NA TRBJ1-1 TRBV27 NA CASSFRGGSENTEAFF TGTGCCAGCAGTTTCCGTGGGGGCAGTGAGAACACTGAAGCTTTCTTT
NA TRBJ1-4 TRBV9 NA CASSPGGRAEKLFF TGTGCCAGCAGCCCGGGAGGGAGGGCTGAAAAACTGTTTTTT
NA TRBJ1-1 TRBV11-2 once CASSLRGNTEAFF TGTGCCAGCAGCTTGAGAGGGAACACTGAAGCTTTCTTT
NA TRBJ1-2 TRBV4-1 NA CASSQVGPPTPYGYTF TGCGCCAGCAGCCAAGTAGGACCCCCCACCCCTTATGGCTACACCTTC
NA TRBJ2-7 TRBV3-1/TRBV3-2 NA CASSLGAVSYEQYF TGTGCCAGCAGCCTGGGGGCCGTCTCCTACGAGCAGTACTTC